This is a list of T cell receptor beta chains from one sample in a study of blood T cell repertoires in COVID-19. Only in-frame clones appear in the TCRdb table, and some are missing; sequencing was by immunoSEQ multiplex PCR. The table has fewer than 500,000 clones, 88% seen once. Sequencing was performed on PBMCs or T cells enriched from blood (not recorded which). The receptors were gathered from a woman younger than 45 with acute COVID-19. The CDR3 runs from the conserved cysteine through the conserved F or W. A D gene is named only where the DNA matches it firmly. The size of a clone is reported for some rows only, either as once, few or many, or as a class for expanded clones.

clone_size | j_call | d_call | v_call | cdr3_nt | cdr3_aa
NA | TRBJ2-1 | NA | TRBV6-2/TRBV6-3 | TGTGCCAGCAGCGCGAGCTCCTACAATGAGCAGTTCTTC | CASSASSYNEQFF
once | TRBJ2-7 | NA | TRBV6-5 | TGTGCCAGCAGTCCAGGGGCCCTGACGTTCGAGCAGTACTTC | CASSPGALTFEQYF
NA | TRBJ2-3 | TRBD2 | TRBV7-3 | TGTGCCAGCAGCTCCTCGGTAGCGGGAGGCACAGATACGCAGTATTTT | CASSSSVAGGTDTQYF
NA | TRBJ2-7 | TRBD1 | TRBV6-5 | TGTGCCAGCAGTTTGGGGACAGGCTACGAGCAGTACTTC | CASSLGTGYEQYF
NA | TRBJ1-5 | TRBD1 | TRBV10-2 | TGCGCCAGCAGTGAGGGGGGACAGGGATATAATCAGCCCCAGCATTTT | CASSEGGQGYNQPQHF
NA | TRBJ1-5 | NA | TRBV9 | TGTGCCAGCAGCCCCCGGGAGGGGATTCAGCCCCAGCATTTT | CASSPREGIQPQHF
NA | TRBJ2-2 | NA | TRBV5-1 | TGCGCCAGCAGCGGGGAGGGGGAAAGGAACACCGGGGAGCTGTTTTTT | CASSGEGERNTGELFF
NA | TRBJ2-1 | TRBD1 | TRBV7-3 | TGTGCCAGCAGCCCGACAGGGGTCGTTGGGAATGAGCAGTTCTTC | CASSPTGVVGNEQFF
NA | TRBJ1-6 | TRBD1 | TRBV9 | TGTGCCAGCAGCTCAAACCCCCTAGACAGGGGGCCTAATTCACCCCTCCACTTT | CASSSNPLDRGPNSPLHF
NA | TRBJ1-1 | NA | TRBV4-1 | TGCGCCAGCAGCCAAGATTCAGGCAGGAACACTGAAGCTTTCTTT | CASSQDSGRNTEAFF